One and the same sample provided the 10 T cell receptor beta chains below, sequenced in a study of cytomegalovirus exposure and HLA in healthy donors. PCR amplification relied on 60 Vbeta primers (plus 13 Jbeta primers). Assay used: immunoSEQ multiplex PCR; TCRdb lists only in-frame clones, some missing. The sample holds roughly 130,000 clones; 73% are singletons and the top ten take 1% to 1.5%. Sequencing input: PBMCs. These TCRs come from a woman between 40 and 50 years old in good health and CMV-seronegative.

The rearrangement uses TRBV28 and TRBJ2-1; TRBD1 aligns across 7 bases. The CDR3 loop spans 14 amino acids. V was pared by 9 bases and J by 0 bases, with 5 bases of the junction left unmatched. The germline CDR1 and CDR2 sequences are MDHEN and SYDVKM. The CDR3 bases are TGTGCCAGTACTTCAGGGGGCTCCTACAATGAGCAGTTCTTC. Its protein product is CASTSGGSYNEQFF.

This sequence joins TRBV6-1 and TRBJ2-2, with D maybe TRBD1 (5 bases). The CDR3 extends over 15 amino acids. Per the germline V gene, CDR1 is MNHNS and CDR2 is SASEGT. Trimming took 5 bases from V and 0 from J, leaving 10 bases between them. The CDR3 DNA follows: TGTGCCAGCAGTAAGGGGATTACGAACACCGGGGAGCTGTTTTTT. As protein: CASSKGITNTGELFF.

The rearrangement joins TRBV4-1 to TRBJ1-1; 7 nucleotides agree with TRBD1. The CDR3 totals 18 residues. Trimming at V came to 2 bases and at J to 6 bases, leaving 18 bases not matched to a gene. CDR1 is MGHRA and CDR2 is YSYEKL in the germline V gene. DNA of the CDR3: TGCGCCAGCAGCCAAAGGGGGCCAGGGCCTATGCCGGTCGCTGAAGCTTTCTTT. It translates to CASSQRGPGPMPVAEAFF.

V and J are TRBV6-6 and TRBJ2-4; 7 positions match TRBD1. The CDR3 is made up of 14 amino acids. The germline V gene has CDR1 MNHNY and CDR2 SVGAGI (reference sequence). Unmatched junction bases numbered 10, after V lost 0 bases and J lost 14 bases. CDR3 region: CASSYSIEGQAKYF. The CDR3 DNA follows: TGTGCCAGCAGTTACTCGATCGAAGGACAGGCAAAGTACTTC.

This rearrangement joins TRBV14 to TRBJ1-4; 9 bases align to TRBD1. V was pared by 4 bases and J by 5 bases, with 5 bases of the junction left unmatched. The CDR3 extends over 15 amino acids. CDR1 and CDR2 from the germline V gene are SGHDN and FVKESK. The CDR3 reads CASSLPGQGNEKLFF. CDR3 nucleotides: TGTGCCAGCAGCCTACCGGGACAGGGAAATGAAAAACTGTTTTTT.

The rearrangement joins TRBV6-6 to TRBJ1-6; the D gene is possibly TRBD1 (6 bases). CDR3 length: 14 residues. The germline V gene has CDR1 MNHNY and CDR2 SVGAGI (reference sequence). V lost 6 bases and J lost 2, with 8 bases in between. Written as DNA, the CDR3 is TGTGCCAGCAGAGGGGACACCTATAATTCACCCCTCCACTTT. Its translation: CASRGDTYNSPLHF.

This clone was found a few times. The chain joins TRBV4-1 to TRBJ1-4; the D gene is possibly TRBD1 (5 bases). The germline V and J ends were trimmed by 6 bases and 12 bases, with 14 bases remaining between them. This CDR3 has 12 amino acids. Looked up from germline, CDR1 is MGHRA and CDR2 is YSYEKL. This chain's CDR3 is CASSAWGGELFF. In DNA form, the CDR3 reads TGCGCCAGCAGTGCTTGGGGGGGGGAACTGTTTTTT.

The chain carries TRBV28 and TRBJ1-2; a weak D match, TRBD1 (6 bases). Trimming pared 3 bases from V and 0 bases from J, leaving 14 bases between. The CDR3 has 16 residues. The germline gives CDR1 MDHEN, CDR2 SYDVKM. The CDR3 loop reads CASSFEQGFANYGYTF. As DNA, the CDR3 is TGTGCCAGCAGTTTCGAACAGGGTTTCGCTAACTATGGCTACACCTTC.

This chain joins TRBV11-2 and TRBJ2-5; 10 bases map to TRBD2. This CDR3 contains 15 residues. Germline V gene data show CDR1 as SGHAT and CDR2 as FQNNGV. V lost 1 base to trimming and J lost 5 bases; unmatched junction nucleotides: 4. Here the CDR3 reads CASSLGAGGPETQYF. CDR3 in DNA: TGTGCCAGCAGCTTAGGAGCGGGGGGGCCCGAGACCCAGTACTTC.

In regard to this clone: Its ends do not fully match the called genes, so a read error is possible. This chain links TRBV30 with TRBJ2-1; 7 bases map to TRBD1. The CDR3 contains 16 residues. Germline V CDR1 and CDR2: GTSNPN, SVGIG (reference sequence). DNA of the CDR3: TGTGCCTGGAGGCCTCTACCGGGACAGTCTTCGGATGAGCAGCTCTTC. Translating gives CAWRPLPGQSSDEQLF.